This T cell receptor beta chain stems from a study of blood T cells in healthy people across ages. Germline values: CDR1 KGHSH, CDR2 LQKENI. V trimming: 2 bases; J trimming: 3 bases; junction bases outside the gene matches: 10. The CDR3 is 17 amino acids. This clonotype was seen more than once but under ten times. A second PCR, run for about 7 to 11 cycles, used a sample-barcoded 5' primer plus a J-beta primer mix. TCRdb passed the 5' RACE reads through MiXCR, listing each CDR3 protein once. This table has about a million distinct CDR3 sequences, more than 30% appearing once. Sequenced material: blood. The chain recombines TRBV18 with TRBJ1-2, with 9 positions matching TRBD1. The clonotype was recovered from a young man in good health. The CDR3 bases are TGTGCCAGCTCACCAGACCGCGGACAGGGGTTGGACTATGGCTACACCTTC. Translating gives CASSPDRGQGLDYGYTF.